Shown below are 20 T cell receptor beta chains from a single sample sequenced in a study of shared clonotypes between healthy human individuals. Clones were read by immunoSEQ multiplex PCR, and TCRdb kept only the in-frame ones, dropping some. The table shows about 960,000 clones, with 76% occurring only once. Sequencing was carried out using memory CD4+ T cells sorted from blood. This sample's subset: CD45RA-negative fraction. These receptor sequences come from a man aged 18 to 30 in good health.

This clone was detected ten times or more. This chain joins TRBV27 and TRBJ2-1; 9 bases agree with TRBD2. Germline lookup yields CDR1 MNHEY and CDR2 SMNVEV (reference sequence). V was clipped by 2 bases and J by 0 bases; unmatched bases: 2. CDR3 length: 16 residues. The CDR3, as DNA: TGTGCCAGCAGTTTAGTTAGCGGGAGCTCCTACAATGAGCAGTTCTTC. Translating gives CASSLVSGSSYNEQFF.

The V call is TRBV25-1, the J call TRBJ1-2, with D perhaps TRBD1 (5 bases). Germline V CDR1 and CDR2: MGHDK, SYGVNS. The CDR3 is 15 amino acids. V was cut by 3 bases and J by 3 bases, with 14 bases left in between. The DNA for the CDR3 is TGTGCCAGCAGTGACGCGGGGGGAATGGACTATGGCTACACCTTC. Its protein product is CASSDAGGMDYGYTF.

Comments on this clone: Other DNA variants within this sample encode the same CDR3. The chain links TRBV28 to TRBJ1-2, with D possibly matching TRBD1 (5 bases). The CDR3 extends over 12 amino acids. Trimming removed 3 bases at V and 5 bases at J, with 7 bases between. The germline V gene has CDR1 MDHEN and CDR2 SYDVKM. Here the CDR3 DNA reads TGTGCCAGCAGTTTTGCAGGGTATGGCTACACCTTC. Translation gives CASSFAGYGYTF.

This clone was seen once. This chain connects TRBV10-3 to TRBJ1-1, with D unresolved. Germline loops: CDR1 ENHRY, CDR2 SYGVKD. V was shortened by 6 bases and J by 3 bases, with 14 bases between the two germline ends. The CDR3 contains 14 residues. As DNA, the CDR3 is TGTGCCATCAGGCCCTCGGGAGGAGACACTGAAGCTTTCTTT. Translation gives CAIRPSGGDTEAFF.

The CDR3 spells CASSQRDRNTGELFF. In DNA, the CDR3 is TGTGCCAGCAGCCAACGGGACAGAAACACCGGGGAGCTGTTTTTT. The V and J genes are TRBV14 and TRBJ2-2; TRBD1 matches at 7 bases. V gave up 2 bases and J gave up 2 bases; unmatched junction bases: 2. CDR3 length: 15 residues. From germline, CDR1 is SGHDN and CDR2 FVKESK.

This chain links TRBV10-3 with TRBJ2-2; D is undetermined. Trimming shortened V by 5 bases and J by 2 bases, and 3 bases separated the two germline ends. The germline gives CDR1 ENHRY, CDR2 SYGVKD. The CDR3 runs 12 residues. This chain's CDR3 is CAISLNTGELFF. CDR3 nucleotide sequence: TGTGCCATCAGTCTAAACACCGGGGAGCTGTTTTTT.

This sequence joins TRBV5-1 and TRBJ2-7; TRBD2 aligns across 9 bases. The CDR3 runs to 15 residues. V lost 4 bases and J lost 5; bases outside the gene matches: 10. Germline V gene data show CDR1 as SGHRS and CDR2 as YFSETQ. CDR3 sequence (DNA): TGCGCCAGCAGCCCGGCGGGCGGGAGGGTAGACGAGCAGTACTTC. This sequence encodes CASSPAGGRVDEQYF.

The chain has TRBV27 and TRBJ1-6, with D uncertain. The CDR3 covers 15 residues. Trimming took 2 bases from V and 1 from J, leaving 6 bases between them. Germline V gene sequence: CDR1 MNHEY, CDR2 SMNVEV (reference sequence). The CDR3 protein is CASSLMDSYNSPLHF. CDR3 in DNA: TGTGCCAGCAGTTTAATGGATTCCTATAATTCACCCCTCCACTTT.

The rearrangement uses TRBV6-6 and TRBJ1-5, with 10 bases fitting TRBD1. The CDR3 is made up of 15 amino acids. The germline V gene encodes CDR1 MNHNY and CDR2 SVGAGI (reference sequence). V shed 7 bases and J 4 bases; nucleotides not matched to a gene: 7. CDR3 region: CASTTGTGENQPQHF. CDR3 DNA sequence: TGTGCCAGCACAACCGGGACAGGGGAGAATCAGCCCCAGCATTTT.

V is TRBV2 and J is TRBJ1-1; no firm D call. V was cut by 0 bases and J by 11 bases, with 19 bases left in between. In germline, CDR1 is SNHLY, CDR2 FYNNEI. The CDR3 loop spans 15 amino acids. CDR3 amino acids: CASSEAPWAGSSAFF. The CDR3 DNA reads TGTGCCAGCAGTGAAGCGCCGTGGGCGGGATCGTCCGCTTTCTTT.

The rearrangement links TRBV12-5 to TRBJ2-3, with TRBD2 matching 7 bases. Germline V CDR1 and CDR2: LGHNT, FRNRAP. Unmatched junction bases numbered 9, after V lost 7 bases and J lost 2 bases. CDR3 size: 15 residues. Written as DNA, the CDR3 is TGTGCTAGTGCAGGTCCTAGCGGCCACACAGATACGCAGTATTTT. It translates to CASAGPSGHTDTQYF.

The chain joins TRBV4-1 to TRBJ2-7, with 9 bases fitting TRBD1. The V gene end was trimmed by 3 bases and the J gene end by 3 bases; junction bases not matched to a gene: 6. Per germline, CDR1 MGHRA and CDR2 YSYEKL. The CDR3 is 15 amino acids. The CDR3 here is CASSQMDRGNYEQYF. DNA of the CDR3: TGCGCCAGCAGCCAGATGGACAGGGGTAACTACGAGCAGTACTTC.

The rearrangement joins TRBV27 to TRBJ2-2; 12 bases are shared with TRBD1. The length of the CDR3 is 17 residues. The V segment lost 3 bases and the J segment 9 bases; nucleotides outside the gene matches: 11. Germline V CDR1 and CDR2: MNHEY, SMNVEV (reference sequence). The CDR3 sequence: CASSFGGTGGATRELFF. CDR3 nucleotide sequence: TGTGCCAGCAGTTTCGGGGGGACAGGGGGCGCAACTAGGGAGCTGTTTTTT.

The chain links TRBV9 to TRBJ2-1, with a tentative D call TRBD2 (5 bases). Germline-derived CDR1 and CDR2 are SGDLS and YYNGEE. The CDR3 spans 16 residues. With 4 bases removed from V and 4 bases from J, the gap between germline ends came to 18 bases. This CDR3 is CASSSTWERSYNEQFF. The CDR3 bases are TGTGCCAGCAGCTCGACCTGGGAGCGGTCTTACAATGAGCAGTTCTTC.

CDR3 region: CASSPAGGRFTDTQYF. The CDR3 region has the DNA TGTGCCAGCAGCCCAGCGGGGGGAAGGTTCACAGATACGCAGTATTTT. V and J are TRBV7-9 and TRBJ2-3, with TRBD2 matching 9 bases. V trimming: 5 bases; J trimming: 2 bases; junction bases outside the gene matches: 8. Per germline, CDR1 SEHNR and CDR2 FQNEAQ (reference sequence). The CDR3 has 16 residues.

This clone showed up just once. The J gene is TRBJ2-1, the V gene TRBV30, with 13 bases that match TRBD2. CDR3 length equals 14 residues. The germline CDR1 and CDR2 sequences are GTSNPN and SVGIG (reference sequence). The J segment lost 10 bases and the V segment lost 4 bases, leaving 7 bases of the junction unmatched. The CDR3 region is CAWIRTSGRYEQFF. CDR3 coding DNA: TGTGCCTGGATTAGGACTAGCGGGAGATACGAGCAGTTCTTC.

The V and J genes are TRBV5-6 and TRBJ1-6; the D gene is possibly TRBD1 (5 bases). The CDR3 consists of 14 residues. The germline V gene has CDR1 SGHDT and CDR2 YYEEEE. The V end was cut by 3 bases, the J end by 6 bases, with 10 bases between. CDR3 in DNA: TGTGCCAGCAGCTCCCAGGGAACTAATTCACCCCTCCACTTT. Translating gives CASSSQGTNSPLHF.

The CDR3 protein is CASSLGAGTGGYF. The CDR3 coding sequence is TGTGCCAGCAGCTTAGGGGCCGGGACAGGGGGGTACTTC. The chain employs TRBV11-2 and TRBJ2-4; TRBD1 agrees at 11 bases. V gave up 1 base and J gave up 15 bases; unmatched junction bases: 5. The CDR3 covers 13 residues. CDR1 is SGHAT, CDR2 FQNNGV, per germline.

The chain couples TRBV5-8 to TRBJ1-1; D unresolved. The CDR3 extends over 14 amino acids. V was trimmed by 1 base and J by 0 bases, leaving 7 bases between them. Germline V CDR1 and CDR2: SGHTS, YDEGEE. CDR3 amino acids: CASSLRRMNTEAFF. Here the CDR3 DNA reads TGTGCCAGCAGCTTGCGGAGAATGAACACTGAAGCTTTCTTT.

CDR3: CASTPAYEQYF. CDR3 DNA: TGTGCCAGCACCCCAGCCTACGAGCAGTACTTC. The chain recombines TRBV2 with TRBJ2-7, with unresolved D. The CDR3 is 11 amino acids. In germline, CDR1 is SNHLY, CDR2 FYNNEI. With 7 bases removed from V and 2 bases from J, the gap between germline ends came to 6 bases.